The 2 T cell receptor beta chains below all came from one sample that was sequenced in a study of T cells in Graves' hyperthyroidism and ophthalmopathy. TCR beta CDR3 sequences were amplified from RNA transcripts. When the TCR CDR3 underwent first-round RT-PCR, the HTBI primer set was used. From the multiplex PCR reads, TCRdb called clonotypes with MiXCR, one entry per CDR3 protein. The data show hundreds of thousands of distinct CDR3 sequences, with more than 14% seen just once and about an eighth held by the top ten. The sequencing sample was made of blood. The receptors were sampled from a woman aged 50 to 60 with Graves' ophthalmopathy.

V is TRBV30 and J is TRBJ1-5; D not resolved. Deletions cut 0 bases from V and 10 bases from J, with 25 bases between. This CDR3 spans 17 amino acids. CDR1 GTSNPN and CDR2 SVGIG come from the germline V gene (reference sequence). The CDR3 loop is CAWSVKKSSRHPRPQHF. The CDR3 DNA sequence: TGTGCCTGGAGTGTAAAGAAGTCGTCGAGACACCCTCGTCCCCAGCATTTT. Full variable domain (remainder filled in from reference TRBV30 and TRBJ1-5): SQTIHQWPATLVQPVGSPLSLECTVEGTSNPNLYWYRQAAGRGLQLLFYSVGIGQISSEVPQNLSASRPQDRQFILSSKKLLLSDSGFYLCAWSVKKSSRHPRPQHFGDGTRLSIL.

In this sample, this clonotype turned up many times. The chain couples TRBV20-1 to TRBJ1-1; a possible D gene is TRBD1 (5 bases). The CDR3 is 12 amino acids. V was clipped by 8 bases and J by 5 bases, with 15 bases between them. CDR1 and CDR2 from the germline V gene are DFQATT and SNEGSKA (reference sequence). Here the CDR3 DNA reads TGCAGTACCGGGCGGGGGGGTACTGAAGCTTTCTTT. As protein: CSTGRGGTEAFF.